The rows below give T cell receptor beta chains drawn from one sample of a study of cytomegalovirus exposure and HLA in healthy donors. Sequencing used immunoSEQ multiplex PCR; TCRdb keeps in-frame clones, though not all of them. Altogether tens of thousands of clones are present, approximately 88% being singletons, with the ten largest covering about 12%. The sample comprised PBMCs. The receptors were gathered from a woman aged 18-30 years in good health and CMV-seropositive. The CDR3 runs from the conserved cysteine through the conserved F or W. A D gene is named only where the DNA matches it firmly. Expanded clones get a size class; other rows say once, few or many, or leave the size out.

D,J,size,V,DNA,CDR3
TRBD1,TRBJ2-7,-,TRBV27,TGTGCCAGCAGTCCCGGGACAGGGACGATCTCCGAGCAGTACTTC,CASSPGTGTISEQYF
-,TRBJ1-1,few,TRBV28,TGTGCCAGCAGCAGGGTGAACACTGAAGCTTTCTTT,CASSRVNTEAFF
-,TRBJ1-5,-,TRBV1,TGCACCAGCAGCCAATTGGGACAGTCCAATCAGCCCCAGCATTTT,CTSSQLGQSNQPQHF
-,TRBJ1-1,once,TRBV10-3,TGTGCCATCAGTGGGGGGGGCCTTAACACTGAAGCTTTCTTT,CAISGGGLNTEAFF
TRBD1,TRBJ2-3,-,TRBV6-5,TGTGCCAGCAGACCCGGGACAGGGATCCCAGATACGCAGTATTTT,CASRPGTGIPDTQYF
-,TRBJ2-3,-,TRBV19,TGTGCCAGTAGTAGAGGTCAGGGGCCACGCACAGATACGCAGTATTTT,CASSRGQGPRTDTQYF
-,TRBJ1-5,-,TRBV6-5,TGTGCCAGCAGTTCCCTGGGGGGTAGCAATCAGCCCCAGCATTTT,CASSSLGGSNQPQHF
-,TRBJ2-2,many,TRBV13,TGTGCCAGCAGCTACTTGAACACCGGGGAGCTGTTTTTT,CASSYLNTGELFF
TRBD1,TRBJ2-2,once,TRBV14,TGTGCCAGCAGCCAAGTTGCGGGGGGACAGGGGAAGACCGGGGAGCTGTTTTTT,CASSQVAGGQGKTGELFF
-,TRBJ2-7,-,TRBV25-1,TGTGCCAGCAGTTTTTCATACGAGCAGTACTTC,CASSFSYEQYF
-,TRBJ1-1,few,TRBV28,TGTGCCAGCAGTTTACAGACTGAAGCTTTCTTT,CASSLQTEAFF
-,TRBJ1-6,-,TRBV19,TGTGCCAGTAGTATAGAACAGGGTAATTCACCCCTCCACTTT,CASSIEQGNSPLHF
-,TRBJ2-7,-,TRBV30,TGTGCCTGGACAGATTCCTACGAGCAGTACTTC,CAWTDSYEQYF
-,TRBJ2-7,-,TRBV7-8,TGTGCCAGCAGCTTAGCGCGGTCCTACGAGCAGTACTTC,CASSLARSYEQYF
-,TRBJ1-1,-,TRBV5-6,TGTGCCAGCAGCTCAGGGTCGTGGGCTTTCTTT,CASSSGSWAFF
-,TRBJ2-2,-,TRBV4-1,TGCGCCAGCAGCCAAGTTCGATCTAGGGGCACCGGGGAGCTGTTTTTT,CASSQVRSRGTGELFF
-,TRBJ2-5,-,TRBV30,TGTGCCTGGAGTGTGGGGGGCCAAGAGACCCAGTACTTC,CAWSVGGQETQYF
TRBD1,TRBJ1-2,-,TRBV29-1,TGCAGCGTAGGATCTCCGGGACAGGGGTATGATGGCTACACCTTC,CSVGSPGQGYDGYTF
TRBD2,TRBJ2-7,-,TRBV11-3,TGTGCCAGCAGCCCTCGGGGGGGCGGCTACGAGCAGTACTTC,CASSPRGGGYEQYF
-,TRBJ1-1,-,TRBV7-2,TGTGCCAGCAGCCCGACATCGCGTGGGACTGAAGCTTTCTTT,CASSPTSRGTEAFF
TRBD1,TRBJ2-7,-,TRBV28,TGTGCCAGCAGTGAGGGGACAGACTACGAGCAGTACTTC,CASSEGTDYEQYF
TRBD1,TRBJ1-6,-,TRBV10-3,TGTGCCAGCGGGGACAGGGCGAACTCCTATAATTCACCCCTCCACTTT,CASGDRANSYNSPLHF
-,TRBJ2-2,-,TRBV7-7,TGTGCCAGCAGCTCTACCGGGACAAGCAACACCGGGGAGCTGTTTTTT,CASSSTGTSNTGELFF
-,TRBJ2-3,-,TRBV4-1,TGCGCCAGCAGCACCTCTTACGAGTCAGATACGCAGTATTTT,CASSTSYESDTQYF
-,TRBJ2-5,-,TRBV27,TGTGCCAGCAGTTCCGAGCAGGAAGAGACCCAGTACTTC,CASSSEQEETQYF
TRBD2,TRBJ2-2,-,TRBV15,TGTGCCACCAGCACGACTAGCTTTACCGGGGAGCTGTTTTTT,CATSTTSFTGELFF
TRBD1,TRBJ2-5,-,TRBV5-1,TGCGCCAGCAGCTTGCAGGGGGAAGAGACCCAGTACTTC,CASSLQGEETQYF
-,TRBJ1-4,once,TRBV28,TGTGCCAGCAGTTTAGGGCTGGCAGCCACTAATGAAAAACTGTTTTTT,CASSLGLAATNEKLFF
-,TRBJ2-4,-,TRBV2,TGTGCCAGCAGTGCTGGGACACTCCTAGCCAAAAACATTCAGTACTTC,CASSAGTLLAKNIQYF
TRBD2,TRBJ2-3,-,TRBV5-1,TGCGCCAGCAGCTTGGCCAGGCTAGCGGGGGTCCTCCGCACAGATACGCAGTATTTT,CASSLARLAGVLRTDTQYF
TRBD1,TRBJ1-4,-,TRBV28,TGTGCCAGCACCTTACCCGCCTACCAGGGGGCAGGTAATGAAAAACTGTTTTTT,CASTLPAYQGAGNEKLFF
-,TRBJ2-5,-,TRBV6-5,TGTGCCAGCAGTTACCCGGAGGGGGGGCAGGGCGCCCAGTACTTC,CASSYPEGGQGAQYF
TRBD2,TRBJ2-7,-,TRBV5-1,TGCGCCAGCAGGACAGGGACTAGCGGTTACGAGCAGTACTTC,CASRTGTSGYEQYF
TRBD1,TRBJ2-1,few,TRBV2,TGTGCCAGCAGTCTAGACAGGGGTGCCTACAATGAGCAGTTCTTC,CASSLDRGAYNEQFF
-,TRBJ2-7,-,TRBV11-2,TGTGCCAGCAGCTCTCTGGGGGCGGGGGAGAATGAGCAGTACTTC,CASSSLGAGENEQYF
TRBD1,TRBJ1-2,-,TRBV7-8,TGTGCCAGCAGCCAGGACAGGGATTACTATGGCTACACCTTC,CASSQDRDYYGYTF
-,TRBJ1-2,-,TRBV6-5,TGTGCCAGCAGTTACCACACTAACTATGGCTACACCTTC,CASSYHTNYGYTF
TRBD1,TRBJ2-1,-,TRBV5-1,TGCGCCAGCAGCCCGGTCCCCTGGACAGGGAATATGAATGAGCAGTTCTTC,CASSPVPWTGNMNEQFF
-,TRBJ1-2,few,TRBV4-3,TGCGCCAGCAGCCAAGGGCTACAGGGCGCCTATGGCTACACCTTC,CASSQGLQGAYGYTF
TRBD1,TRBJ2-2,-,TRBV6-1,TGTGCCAGCGACAGGGGTGACACCGGGGAGCTGTTTTTT,CASDRGDTGELFF